The entry that follows covers one T cell receptor beta chain sequence. The data belong to a study of blood T cell repertoires in COVID-19. Method: immunoSEQ multiplex PCR; TCRdb's copy keeps in-frame clones and lacks some. Found here are over 200,000 clones, approximately 88% of them singletons; the top ten hold approximately 10%. The sequence derives from a man aged 18 to 30 with acute COVID-19. The sample was PBMCs or T cells enriched from blood (not recorded which).

In nucleotides, the CDR3 is TGTGCCAGCAGACTTACAGGGTTGGGCACTGAAGCTTTCTTT. This sequence encodes CASRLTGLGTEAFF. This chain connects TRBV7-2 to TRBJ1-1; tentatively, D is TRBD1 (6 bases). The CDR3 runs to 14 residues. V lost 6 bases and J 4 bases, leaving 15 bases between the germline ends. The V gene's germline CDR1 is SGHTA and CDR2 FQGNSA.